Sequencing of this T cell receptor beta chain was carried out in a study of blood T cell repertoires in COVID-19. Method: immunoSEQ multiplex PCR; TCRdb's copy keeps in-frame clones and lacks some. The data hold roughly 150,000 clones, with 84% observed a single time. Germline lookup yields CDR1 SQVTM and CDR2 ANQGSEA. Trimming cost V 3 bases and J 1 base, with 9 bases left between them. This CDR3 is built from 13 residues. Source material: peripheral blood. The source is a woman aged 45-65 years in a cohort sampled during active or convalescent COVID-19. The chain joins TRBV29-1 to TRBJ1-2, with D unclear. The CDR3: CSVDGENNYGYTF. In DNA, the CDR3 is TGCAGCGTTGACGGGGAGAATAACTATGGCTACACCTTC.